This record covers a single TCR beta chain. Germline-derived CDR1 and CDR2 are SQVTM and ANQGSEA. Losses at the gene ends were 4 bases for V and 2 bases for J; bases not matched to a gene: 5. There are 14 residues in the CDR3. Single viable CD3+CD4+CD8-CD45RO+ cells were sorted as the memory CD4+ T cells. This record belongs to a study of memory CD4+ T cells and cytomegalovirus serostatus. Method: immunoSEQ multiplex PCR; TCRdb's copy keeps in-frame clones and lacks some. Found here are about 43,000 clones, around four fifths of them singletons; the top ten hold about 0.6%. Sequencing was performed on memory CD4+ T cells from blood. The clonotype was recovered from an adult in good health and CMV-seronegative. The chain has TRBV29-1 and TRBJ1-2; 9 bases map to TRBD1. CDR3 amino acids: CSVGPGQGNYGYTF. The CDR3 DNA reads TGCAGCGTTGGCCCAGGACAGGGGAACTATGGCTACACCTTC.